This paragraph reports one T cell receptor beta chain. One base away lies a much larger clone, so this may be a sequencing read error. In germline, CDR1 is KGHDR, CDR2 SFDVKD. This CDR3 spans 19 amino acids. The data derive from a study of T-cell reconstitution after alpha-beta-depleted transplantation in children. Unique molecular identifiers featured in how the TCRbeta library was prepared. Via MiXCR, TCRdb re-called the PCR reads, giving one row per CDR3 protein. The data show roughly 180,000 distinct CDR3 sequences, around 10% seen once. The chain combines TRBV24-1 with TRBJ2-1; TRBD2 aligns across 13 bases. The clonotype comes from a boy aged 2 to 10 with acute myeloid leukemia, due to receive a stem cell transplant. The specimen comprised PBMCs, sampled before TCRalphabeta/CD19-depleted stem cell transplant. In DNA form, the CDR3 reads TGTGCCACCAGTGATCCTCCGGGACTAGCGGGAATAGACTACAATGTGCAGTTCTTC. Amino acid sequence: CATSDPPGLAGIDYNVQFF.